Listed below are T cell receptor beta chains from one sample, sequenced in a study of blood T cell repertoires in COVID-19. Sequenced by immunoSEQ multiplex PCR; TCRdb stores in-frame clones only, minus some. The table has 250,000 to 350,000 clones, under 90% seen once. Source material: peripheral blood. All receptors derive from a woman in her thirties or forties who had recovered from COVID-19. CDR3s include the opening cysteine and the closing phenylalanine or tryptophan. The D gene is left open where the match is weak. Size tells how often a clone was seen (once, few, many) or the class of an expanded clone, and some rows leave it out.

v_call	j_call	clone_size	d_call	cdr3_nt	cdr3_aa
TRBV7-8	TRBJ2-5	.	TRBD1	TGTGCCAGCAGCTACCAGACAGGGGGCGTTGAGACCCAGTACTTC	CASSYQTGGVETQYF
TRBV5-1	TRBJ1-5	.	.	TGCGCCAGCAGCCTGGTAGGAGGGGATCAGCCCCAGCATTTT	CASSLVGGDQPQHF
TRBV2	TRBJ2-3	.	TRBD2	TGTGCCAGCAGCCTACTGGGACTAGCGGGAGGGGGCTCAGATACGCAGTATTTT	CASSLLGLAGGGSDTQYF
TRBV25-1	TRBJ2-7	.	.	TGTGCCAGCAGTGCCTCTCTGCGGGACTACGAGCAGTACTTC	CASSASLRDYEQYF
TRBV19	TRBJ1-5	.	TRBD1	TGTGCCAGTATCCCGGGACAGGGAAATCAGCCCCAGCATTTT	CASIPGQGNQPQHF
TRBV6-2/TRBV6-3	TRBJ2-1	.	TRBD2	TGTGCCAGCAGTTACGACCGGCGGGAGGGCCTCAATGAGCAGTTCTTC	CASSYDRREGLNEQFF
TRBV2	TRBJ2-1	.	.	TGTGCCAGCAGTGAAGCCGGGGGACAGATCAATGAGCAGTTCTTC	CASSEAGGQINEQFF
TRBV10-1	TRBJ2-2	.	.	TGCGCCAGCAGTGACCGGGGGAACGGGGAGCTGTTTTTT	CASSDRGNGELFF
TRBV6-1	TRBJ1-2	.	TRBD1	TGTGCCAGCAGTGAACAGGGACAGGGCGTCTATGGCTACACCTTC	CASSEQGQGVYGYTF
TRBV10-3	TRBJ2-1	.	TRBD2	TGTGCCATCAGTGAGACCCTTCTAGCGGGAGGGCCGGTTGAGCAGTTCTTC	CAISETLLAGGPVEQFF
TRBV4-2	TRBJ2-1	.	.	TGTGCCAGCAGCCAAGAATTTGGCCCCCAGCGCCAGTTCTTC	CASSQEFGPQRQFF
TRBV4-2	TRBJ2-5	.	.	TGTGCCAGCAGCCAACAACCTGACAGCCAAGAGACCCAGTACTTC	CASSQQPDSQETQYF
TRBV7-2	TRBJ1-6	.	.	TGTGCCAGCAGCTTAGGGTTGGGGGGAAAAGTGAATTCACCCCTCCACTTT	CASSLGLGGKVNSPLHF
TRBV18	TRBJ2-1	.	TRBD2	TGTGCCAGCTCACCCCCGGGACTAGCGGGAGACGGTCAGTTCTTC	CASSPPGLAGDGQFF
TRBV30	TRBJ2-2	once	TRBD2	TGTGCCACGGGCGGACTAGTAAACGCCGGGGAGCTGTTTTTT	CATGGLVNAGELFF
TRBV6-2/TRBV6-3	TRBJ1-5	.	TRBD1	TGTGCCAGCAGCTCGCCGGGACAGGTAGTGAGCCAGCCCCAGCATTTT	CASSSPGQVVSQPQHF
TRBV5-4	TRBJ2-3	.	TRBD1	TGTGCCAGCAGCTCGGGACAGTTTAGCACAGATACGCAGTATTTT	CASSSGQFSTDTQYF
TRBV29-1	TRBJ2-3	.	.	TGCAGCGTGGAGGGCTGGCGGGGTAGTAGCACAGATACGCAGTATTTT	CSVEGWRGSSTDTQYF
TRBV30	TRBJ2-2	once	.	TGTGCCTGCCCGGGAAAGGACACCGGGGAGCTGTTTTTT	CACPGKDTGELFF
TRBV2	TRBJ2-1	once	.	TGTGCCAGCAGTGTAGGAGTGCCAGTTTCGAATGAGCAGTTCTTC	CASSVGVPVSNEQFF
TRBV27	TRBJ2-1	.	.	TGTGCCAGCAGTTTACCCGGGAATGAGCAGTTCTTC	CASSLPGNEQFF
TRBV5-6	TRBJ2-2	.	TRBD1	TGTGCCAGCAGCTCAATCCGGGACAGGGTTACCGGGGAGCTGTTTTTT	CASSSIRDRVTGELFF
TRBV7-3	TRBJ2-3	.	TRBD2	TGTGCCAGCAGCTCCACTAGCGGCCTTGGGGCAGATACGCAGTATTTT	CASSSTSGLGADTQYF
TRBV5-1	TRBJ2-5	.	TRBD1	TGCGCCAGCAGCTTGGGACAGGGAGAGGAGACCCAGTACTTC	CASSLGQGEETQYF
TRBV5-1	TRBJ1-1	.	.	TGCGCCAGCAGCTTGGAAGGAGGTTTCGAAGCTTTCTTT	CASSLEGGFEAFF
TRBV18	TRBJ1-1	.	.	TGTGCCAGCTCACCAAGACAGATTAACATGAACACTGAAGCTTTCTTT	CASSPRQINMNTEAFF
TRBV6-2/TRBV6-3	TRBJ1-1	.	.	TGTGCCAGCAGTTACGCAGGGGACACTGAAGCTTTCTTT	CASSYAGDTEAFF
TRBV24-1	TRBJ2-5	.	.	TGTGCCTCAGGACAGCAAGAGACCCAGTACTTC	CASGQQETQYF
TRBV9	TRBJ2-7	.	TRBD2	TGTGCCAGCAGCAAGACTAGCGGGAGTTCCTACGAGCAGTACTTC	CASSKTSGSSYEQYF
TRBV29-1	TRBJ2-7	.	.	TGCAGCGTTGAGTACAGTCCAACAGAGCAGTACTTC	CSVEYSPTEQYF
TRBV18	TRBJ1-5	.	TRBD1	TGTGCCAGCCAGGGGACAGGTGATCAGCCCCAGCATTTT	CASQGTGDQPQHF
TRBV19	TRBJ2-7	.	TRBD2	TGTGCCAGTAGTAGGACTAGCGGGAGTTACGAGCAGTACTTC	CASSRTSGSYEQYF
TRBV4-2	TRBJ2-3	.	.	TGTGCCAGCAGCCAAGATCGCATTAGCGGAGGGATCACAGATACGCAGTATTTT	CASSQDRISGGITDTQYF
TRBV19	TRBJ2-2	.	.	TGTGCCAGTAGTACCCCGAGCAGGGGAAAGAACACCGGGGAGCTGTTTTTT	CASSTPSRGKNTGELFF
TRBV11-2	TRBJ2-3	once	TRBD2	TGTGCCAGCAGCCCAGGGTCTAGCGGGAACACAGATACGCAGTATTTT	CASSPGSSGNTDTQYF
TRBV6-1	TRBJ2-7	many	.	TGTGCCAGCAGTGACAGGGGGAGGTACGAGCAGTACTTC	CASSDRGRYEQYF
TRBV11-2	TRBJ1-4	.	TRBD1	TGTGCCAGCAGCCAATCGGGACAGGGGAGTGAAAAACTGTTTTTT	CASSQSGQGSEKLFF
TRBV3-1/TRBV3-2	TRBJ1-2	.	TRBD1	TGTGCCAGCAGCCTACAGGGGGTCCACGGCTACACCTTC	CASSLQGVHGYTF
TRBV14	TRBJ2-3	.	TRBD2	TGTGCCAGCAGCCACAAACTAGCGATCGATGGCACAGATACGCAGTATTTT	CASSHKLAIDGTDTQYF
TRBV13	TRBJ1-1	.	TRBD1	TGTGCCAGCAGCTTAATGGGACAGTCTGAAGCTTTCTTT	CASSLMGQSEAFF
TRBV28	TRBJ2-7	.	.	TGTGCCAGCAGTCCCCCGGGGGGCCCGAATCACTACGAGCAGTACTTC	CASSPPGGPNHYEQYF
TRBV30	TRBJ1-4	.	.	TGTGCCTGGAGTTCGTCAGGTGCAACTAATGAAAAACTGTTTTTT	CAWSSSGATNEKLFF
TRBV3-1/TRBV3-2	TRBJ2-7	once	TRBD1	TGTGCCAGCAGCCAAGAAGACAGGGGCGTAAACGAGCAGTACTTC	CASSQEDRGVNEQYF
TRBV18	TRBJ1-2	.	TRBD1	TGTGCCAGCTCACCGACAGGGGACTATGGCTACACCTTC	CASSPTGDYGYTF
TRBV5-1	TRBJ2-5	.	TRBD2	TGCGCCAGCAGCTTGGAGAGCGGGGGTTCGGAGACCCAGTACTTC	CASSLESGGSETQYF
TRBV30	TRBJ2-3	once	.	TGTGCCTGGACTGGCACAGATACGCAGTATTTT	CAWTGTDTQYF
TRBV4-1	TRBJ2-2	.	TRBD2	TGCGCCAGCAGCCAAACCGGGACTAGCTTCGTCGGGGAGCTGTTTTTT	CASSQTGTSFVGELFF
TRBV3-1/TRBV3-2	TRBJ2-7	.	TRBD1	TGTGCCAGCAGCCAACGCCCGGGACAGGGGAGGAACGAGCAGTACTTC	CASSQRPGQGRNEQYF